The 22 T cell receptor beta chains given below trace back to one sample, sequenced in a study of T cell clonality in common variable immunodeficiency. Clones were sequenced by immunoSEQ multiplex PCR, and TCRdb holds only the in-frame ones, with some missing. Sampling found roughly 70,000 clones, none seen once. Sequencing was performed on peripheral blood mononuclear cells. These receptors originate from a person between 18 and 75 years old in good health.

This clone was recorded at least ten times. The read terminates 3 residues before the CDR3 end, so the remaining end is supplied by the germline J gene. J is TRBJ2-1 and V is TRBV4-1, with 8 bases that match TRBD2. Germline V lookup: CDR1 MGHRA, CDR2 YSYEKL. The CDR3 has 14 residues. With V trimmed by 5 bases and J by 0 bases, 0 bases remained unmatched. The CDR3 here is CASSGTSSYNEQFF. The sequenced CDR3 bases are TGCGCCAGCAGCGGGACTAGCTCCTACAATGAG.

This clone was detected many times. The read stops 3 residues short of the end of the CDR3; the missing end is completed from the germline J gene. The rearrangement joins TRBV28 to TRBJ1-5, with TRBD1 identical over 7 bases. V gave up 5 bases and J gave up 3 bases; unmatched junction bases: 13. CDR1 and CDR2 (germline): MDHEN, SYDVKM. The CDR3 consists of 17 residues. The covered CDR3 bases are TGTGCCAGCAGTCACCAGTTCGACAGGGTTTACAATCAGCCC. Protein product: CASSHQFDRVYNQP. From start to end, the CDR3 is CASSHQFDRVYNQPQHF.

This clone was seen repeatedly, ten times or more. The read terminates 3 residues ahead of where the CDR3 ends, so the germline J gene completes it. The gene calls are TRBV10-3 and TRBJ2-5; D possibly corresponds to TRBD1 (5 bases). Trimming cost V 3 bases and J 5 bases, with 10 bases left between them. Germline assignment: CDR1 ENHRY and CDR2 SYGVKD. The CDR3 totals 13 residues. The CDR3 protein is CAISDRGGETQYF. The sequenced part of the CDR3 DNA is TGTGCCATCAGTGATAGGGGTGGGGAGACC.

As to this clone: The DNA ends 3 residues before the CDR3 does, and the rest of the CDR3 is filled in from the germline J gene. The chain recombines TRBV7-9 with TRBJ2-1; 8 bases are shared with TRBD2. CDR3 length equals 15 residues. Unmatched junction bases numbered 6, after V lost 4 bases and J lost 4 bases. The germline gives CDR1 SEHNR, CDR2 FQNEAQ (reference sequence). The sequenced CDR3 bases are TGTGCCAGCAGCTCCCTCCGCGGGGGGTACAATGAG. It encodes CASSSLRGGYNE. The entire CDR3 reads CASSSLRGGYNEQFF.

This clone was recorded at least ten times. The read halts 3 residues ahead of the CDR3 end, with the missing end drawn from the germline J gene. The chain couples TRBV5-4 to TRBJ2-7; 7 bases map to TRBD2. The CDR3 has 15 residues. V dropped 4 bases and J dropped 3; count of bases not matched to a gene: 10. CDR1 is SGHNT and CDR2 is YYREEE in the germline V gene (reference sequence). The sequenced CDR3 bases are TGTGCCAGCAGCCTGGTGGCTAGCGGAATCTACGAG. This sequence encodes CASSLVASGIYE. The CDR3 reads in full as CASSLVASGIYEQYF.

The sample holds a few counts of this clone. The read ends 3 residues shy of where the CDR3 ends; the end is completed using the germline J gene. The chain is built from TRBV5-1 and TRBJ2-5, with D tentatively TRBD1 (5 bases). CDR3 length equals 17 residues. CDR1 is SGHRS and CDR2 is YFSETQ in the germline V gene. V was cut by 2 bases and J by 2 bases, with 19 bases left in between. The sequenced CDR3 bases are TGCGCCAGCAGCTTTCGTGGACACCACGCTGGACAAGAGACC. Translation gives CASSFRGHHAGQET. In full, the CDR3 reads CASSFRGHHAGQETQYF.

Of note for this clone: The CDR3 extends 3 residues past the end of the read, so its final part is completed from the germline J gene. V is TRBV7-9 and J is TRBJ2-7; TRBD2 matches at 10 bases. Germline lookup yields CDR1 SEHNR and CDR2 FQNEAQ (reference sequence). Trimming at V came to 1 base and at J to 4 bases, leaving 4 bases not matched to a gene. CDR3 length: 15 residues. CDR3 sequence reads: CASSLEGLALYEQYF. Incomplete CDR3 DNA: TGTGCCAGCAGCTTAGAGGGACTAGCGCTGTACGAG.

Ten or more counts support this clone. The sequence runs out 3 residues before the end of the CDR3; the remainder is reconstructed from the germline J gene. This rearrangement joins TRBV7-6 to TRBJ2-1; 12 nucleotides match TRBD2. The germline V gene has CDR1 SGHVS and CDR2 FNYEAQ. V lost 5 bases and J lost 1; bases outside the gene matches: 3. The CDR3 runs to 16 residues. The DNA read from the CDR3 is TGTGCCAGCAGCCTTGGACTAGCGGGGTCCTACAATGAG. Translating it yields CASSLGLAGSYNE. The whole CDR3 reads CASSLGLAGSYNEQFF.

This clone was observed many times. The read ends 3 residues early relative to the CDR3; the germline J gene fills the gap. The V and J genes are TRBV20-1 and TRBJ1-1, with D maybe TRBD1 (6 bases). The CDR3 covers 13 residues. From germline, CDR1 is DFQATT and CDR2 SNEGSKA (reference sequence). V lost 1 base and J lost 1, with 7 bases in between. The CDR3 protein is CSARVRGNTEAFF. The sequenced part of the CDR3 DNA is TGCAGTGCTAGAGTCAGGGGGAACACTGAA.

This clone was counted ten times or more. The read ends 3 residues shy of where the CDR3 ends; the end is completed using the germline J gene. The chain uses TRBV19 and TRBJ2-1, with D maybe TRBD1 (6 bases). With 5 bases removed from V and 4 bases from J, the gap between germline ends came to 21 bases. The CDR3 consists of 17 residues. The germline CDR1 and CDR2 sequences are LNHDA and SQIVND (reference sequence). CDR3 region: CASSGFQTGTIYNEQFF. The part of the CDR3 DNA that was read is TGTGCCAGTAGTGGTTTTCAGACAGGCACGATATACAATGAG.

This clone showed up just a few times. Incomplete CDR3 DNA: TGTGCCACCGCCCCACAGGGAAACACC. Its protein is CATAPQGNT. The full CDR3 sequence reads CATAPQGNTIYF. This chain joins TRBV19 and TRBJ1-3; D remains ambiguous. The read gets to within 3 residues of the CDR3 end, and the germline J gene fills in the rest. The germline V and J ends were trimmed by 10 bases and 4 bases, with 11 bases remaining between them. The CDR3 runs 12 residues. Germline values: CDR1 LNHDA, CDR2 SQIVND (reference sequence).

This clone was seen repeatedly, ten times or more. The CDR3: CATSRDRGLDNTGELFF. The part of the CDR3 DNA that was read is TGTGCCACCAGCAGAGATCGGGGACTAGACAACACCGGGGAG. This chain links TRBV15 with TRBJ2-2; TRBD2 matches at 8 bases. The read comes to an end 3 residues before the CDR3 does, leaving the germline J gene to fill in the end. The V gene's germline CDR1 is LNHNV and CDR2 YYDKDF (reference sequence). The CDR3 sequence is 17 residues long. The V gene end was trimmed by 0 bases and the J gene end by 2 bases; junction bases not matched to a gene: 5.

CDR3 protein: CASSFPGQGAYDYTF. Incomplete CDR3 DNA: TGTGCCAGCAGCTTCCCGGGACAGGGCGCCTACGAC. The chain uses TRBV7-9 and TRBJ1-2; 9 positions match TRBD1. Read coverage stops 3 residues before the CDR3 terminus; the germline J gene supplies the remainder. This CDR3 is built from 15 residues. The V gene's germline CDR1 is SEHNR and CDR2 FQNEAQ (reference sequence).

This clone was seen ten or more times. Incomplete CDR3 DNA: TGTGCCAGCAGCCGGGGGGGGCAGAGACTAGCCAAAAACATT. This gives the protein CASSRGGQRLAKNI. The complete CDR3 protein is CASSRGGQRLAKNIQYF. The gene calls are TRBV12-3 or TRBV12-4 and TRBJ2-4; 8 bases agree with TRBD2. The read stops 3 residues short of the end of the CDR3; the missing end is completed from the germline J gene. This CDR3 is built from 17 residues. The V gene end was trimmed by 6 bases and the J gene end by 0 bases; junction bases not matched to a gene: 10.

This clone was recorded at least ten times. The observed sequence ends 3 residues before the CDR3 terminus, with the missing tail filled in from the germline J gene. The chain recombines TRBV6-2 or TRBV6-3 with TRBJ2-1; 10 nucleotides match TRBD2. Germline V gives CDR1 MNHEY, CDR2 SVGEGT. The J segment lost 9 bases and the V segment lost 4 bases, leaving 0 bases of the junction unmatched. There are 12 residues in the CDR3. The chain's CDR3 is CASSWTSGEQFF. The part of the CDR3 DNA that was read is TGTGCCAGCAGTTGGACTAGCGGTGAG.

This clone was seen repeatedly, ten times or more. The read ends 3 residues before the CDR3 terminus; that terminus is restored from the germline J gene. The chain has TRBV19 and TRBJ2-7, with TRBD1 matching over 7 bases. Germline CDR1 reads LNHDA; CDR2 reads SQIVND (reference sequence). J lost 2 bases, V lost 6 bases, and 4 bases had no gene match. The CDR3 runs 13 residues. The CDR3 sequence is CASSPQGPYEQYF. The covered CDR3 bases are TGTGCCAGTAGCCCACAGGGGCCCTACGAG.

Comments on this clone: The read terminates 3 residues before the CDR3 end, so the remaining end is supplied by the germline J gene. The rearrangement joins TRBV5-4 to TRBJ2-1; 9 bases fit TRBD2. This CDR3 comprises 16 residues. The V gene's germline CDR1 is SGHNT and CDR2 YYREEE (reference sequence). V shed 4 bases and J 4 bases; nucleotides not matched to a gene: 9. The sequenced part of the CDR3 DNA is TGTGCCAGCAGCAGATCGACTAGCGGAAATTACAATGAG. This gives the protein CASSRSTSGNYNE. The full CDR3 reads CASSRSTSGNYNEQFF.

In this sample, this clone turned up many times. The read falls 3 residues short of the CDR3 end, and the missing part is taken from the germline J gene. The V and J genes are TRBV10-3 and TRBJ1-2, with 7 nucleotides matching TRBD1. CDR1 and CDR2 from the germline V gene are ENHRY and SYGVKD. The CDR3 has 13 amino acids. J lost 7 bases, V lost 2 bases, and 4 bases had no gene match. CDR3 DNA (partial): TGTGCCATCAGTGAGGAGACAGGGTCTGGC. Translation: CAISEETGSG. The entire CDR3 protein is CAISEETGSGYTF.

This clone was counted many times. The read comes to an end 3 residues before the CDR3 does, leaving the germline J gene to fill in the end. The rearrangement links TRBV2 to TRBJ1-4; D is perhaps TRBD1 (6 bases). Trimming removed 7 bases at V and 0 bases at J, with 12 bases between. CDR3 length: 15 amino acids. The germline V gene has CDR1 SNHLY and CDR2 FYNNEI. The CDR3 here is CASTEGGSTNEKLFF. The sequenced CDR3 bases are TGTGCCAGCACCGAAGGGGGATCAACTAATGAAAAA.

This clone was counted many times. The read ends 3 residues before the CDR3 terminus; that terminus is restored from the germline J gene. The J gene is TRBJ1-2, the V gene TRBV7-9; the match to TRBD1 covers 8 bases. The length of the CDR3 is 14 residues. Germline-derived CDR1 and CDR2 are SEHNR and FQNEAQ (reference sequence). The DNA read from the CDR3 is TGTGCCAGCAGCTTAGTCCAGGGGGCGGTAGGC. This codes for CASSLVQGAVG. Given in full, the CDR3 is CASSLVQGAVGYTF.

This clone was seen at least ten times. The CDR3 is cut off 3 residues early in the read; its end comes from the germline J gene. The chain combines TRBV19 with TRBJ1-2; maybe TRBD1 (6 bases). Trimming cost V 3 bases and J 0 bases, with 11 bases left between them. The CDR3 runs to 15 residues. Germline V gene data show CDR1 as LNHDA and CDR2 as SQIVND (reference sequence). The CDR3 sequence: CASSIGGATNYGYTF. CDR3 DNA (partial): TGTGCCAGTAGTATCGGGGGGGCCACTAACTATGGC.

This clone showed up many times. The covered CDR3 bases are TGTGCTAGTGGTTTGGGGCACAGGGACAATCAGCCC. Amino acids: CASGLGHRDNQP. The full CDR3 sequence reads CASGLGHRDNQPQHF. This sequence joins TRBV12-5 and TRBJ1-5; tentatively, D is TRBD1 (6 bases). The read stops 3 residues short of the end of the CDR3; the missing end is completed from the germline J gene. The CDR3 contains 15 residues. Germline V lookup: CDR1 LGHNT, CDR2 FRNRAP. V was trimmed by 1 base and J by 3 bases, leaving 10 bases between them.